The rows below give T cell receptor beta chains drawn from one sample of a study of human T cells and chemical hapten exposure. TCRdb re-analysed the RACE reads in MiXCR, keeping a single row per CDR3 protein. The sample lists 200,000 to 300,000 distinct CDR3 sequences, 7.5% to 9% occurring once. This specimen was whole blood, taken in connection with sensitization to the hapten diphenylcyclopropenone (DPC). These TCRs come from a middle-aged woman with alopecia areata. Some clones in this sample may be carry-over from other donors' samples. The conserved cysteine and the conserved F or W are not part of the CDR3 here. The order of the fields is J gene, V gene, CDR3 protein.

>TRBJ2-2|TRBV29-1
SVEDPPEGAGTGELF
>TRBJ2-5|TRBV10-3
AISGSAQETQY
>TRBJ2-2|TRBV7-3
ASSLRTSGSTGELF
>TRBJ2-3|TRBV7-2
ASSLARQDTQY
>TRBJ1-4|TRBV5-5
ASSLWGNEKLF
>TRBJ2-5|TRBV9
ASSGLERETQY
>TRBJ2-1|TRBV11-2
ASSLGEGYQQF
>TRBJ2-3|TRBV20-1
SAPPTGSPTDTQY
>TRBJ2-1|TRBV6-4
ASSDLGLYNEQF
>TRBJ2-7|TRBV6-6
ASSSFLPYEQY
>TRBJ2-3|TRBV4-3
ASSQQLAADTQY
>TRBJ1-5|TRBV6-2/TRBV6-3
ASSRAQGASNQPQH
>TRBJ1-1|TRBV29-1
SVETSMNTEAF
>TRBJ2-3|TRBV12-3/TRBV12-4
ASRVAGGRDTQY
>TRBJ2-7|TRBV12-3/TRBV12-4
ASSPQLGQGVGEQY
>TRBJ2-7|TRBV7-2
ASSANRAYEQY
>TRBJ2-5|TRBV4-2
ASSPLGGTEETQY
>TRBJ2-1|TRBV20-1
SARGLAGPYNEQF
>TRBJ2-3|TRBV9
ASSVKITDTQY
>TRBJ2-2|TRBV6-5
ASIRPDTGELF
>TRBJ1-4|TRBV2
ASNGTGPGNEKLF